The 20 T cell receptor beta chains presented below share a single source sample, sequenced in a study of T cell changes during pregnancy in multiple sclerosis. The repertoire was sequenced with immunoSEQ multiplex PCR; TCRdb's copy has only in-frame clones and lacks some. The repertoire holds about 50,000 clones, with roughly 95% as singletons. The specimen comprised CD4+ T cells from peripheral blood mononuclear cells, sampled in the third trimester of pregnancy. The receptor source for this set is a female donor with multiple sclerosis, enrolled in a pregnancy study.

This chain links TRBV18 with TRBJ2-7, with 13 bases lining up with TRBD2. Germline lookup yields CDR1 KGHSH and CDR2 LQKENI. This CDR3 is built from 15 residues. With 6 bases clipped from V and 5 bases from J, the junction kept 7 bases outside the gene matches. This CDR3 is CASSVLAGGPNEQYF. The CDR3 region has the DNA TGTGCCAGCTCGGTACTAGCGGGAGGGCCTAACGAGCAGTACTTC.

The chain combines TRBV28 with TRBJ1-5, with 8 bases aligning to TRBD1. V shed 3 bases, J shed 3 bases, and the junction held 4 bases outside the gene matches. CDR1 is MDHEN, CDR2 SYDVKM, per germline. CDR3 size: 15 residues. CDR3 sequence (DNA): TGTGCCAGCAGTTTCCGGGACAGGATCAATCAGCCCCAGCATTTT. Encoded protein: CASSFRDRINQPQHF.

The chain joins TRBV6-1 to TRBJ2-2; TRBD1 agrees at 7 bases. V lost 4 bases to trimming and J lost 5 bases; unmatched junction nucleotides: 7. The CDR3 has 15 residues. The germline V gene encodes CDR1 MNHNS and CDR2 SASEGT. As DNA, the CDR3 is TGTGCCAGCAGTGGGAGAGGGGGCAGGACCGGGGAGCTGTTTTTT. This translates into CASSGRGGRTGELFF.

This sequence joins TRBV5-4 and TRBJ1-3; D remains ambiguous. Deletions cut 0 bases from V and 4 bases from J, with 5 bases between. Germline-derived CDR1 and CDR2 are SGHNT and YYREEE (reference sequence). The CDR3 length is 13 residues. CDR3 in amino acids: CASSLDGGNTIYF. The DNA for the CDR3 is TGTGCCAGCAGCTTGGATGGCGGAAACACCATATATTTT.

CDR3 loop: CASSKPGQGIHEQYF. CDR3 nucleotides: TGTGCCAGTAGTAAACCGGGACAGGGAATACACGAGCAGTACTTC. V is TRBV19 and J is TRBJ2-7; 9 positions agree with TRBD1. This CDR3 spans 15 amino acids. Germline V gene lookup returns CDR1 LNHDA and CDR2 SQIVND (reference sequence). V trimming: 4 bases; J trimming: 5 bases; junction bases outside the gene matches: 9.

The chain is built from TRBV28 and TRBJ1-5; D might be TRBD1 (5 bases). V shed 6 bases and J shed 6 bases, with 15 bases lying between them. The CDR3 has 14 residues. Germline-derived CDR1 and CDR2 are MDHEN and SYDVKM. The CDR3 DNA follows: TGTGCCAGCAGCGCCGACAGCAGCCGTCAGCCCCAGCATTTT. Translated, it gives CASSADSSRQPQHF.

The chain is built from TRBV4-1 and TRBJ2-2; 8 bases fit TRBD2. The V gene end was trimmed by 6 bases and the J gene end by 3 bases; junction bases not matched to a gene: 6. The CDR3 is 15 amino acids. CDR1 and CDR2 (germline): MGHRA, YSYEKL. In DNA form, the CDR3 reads TGCGCCAGCAGACGAAGCGGGGGACACACCGGGGAGCTGTTTTTT. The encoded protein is CASRRSGGHTGELFF.

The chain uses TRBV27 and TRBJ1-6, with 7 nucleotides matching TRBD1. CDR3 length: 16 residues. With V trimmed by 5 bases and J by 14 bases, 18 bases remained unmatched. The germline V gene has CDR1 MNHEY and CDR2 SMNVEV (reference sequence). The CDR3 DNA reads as TGTGCCAGCAGTCCCTGGGGACAGTTGGGCGGCGGGGCCCTCCACTTT. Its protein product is CASSPWGQLGGGALHF.

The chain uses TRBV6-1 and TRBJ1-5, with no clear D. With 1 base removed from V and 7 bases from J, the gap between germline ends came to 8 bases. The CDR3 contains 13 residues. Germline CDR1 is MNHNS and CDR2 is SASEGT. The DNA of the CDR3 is TGTGCCAGCAGTGAAGTAGCTACACAGCCCCAGCATTTT. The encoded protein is CASSEVATQPQHF.

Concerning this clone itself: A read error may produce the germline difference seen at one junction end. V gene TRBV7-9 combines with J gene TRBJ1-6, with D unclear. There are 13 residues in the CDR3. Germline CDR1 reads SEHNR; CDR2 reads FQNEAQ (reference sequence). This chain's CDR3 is CASSDPFVMALRF. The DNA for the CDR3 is TGTGCCAGCAGCGATCCGTTTGTAATGGCCCTCCGCTTT.

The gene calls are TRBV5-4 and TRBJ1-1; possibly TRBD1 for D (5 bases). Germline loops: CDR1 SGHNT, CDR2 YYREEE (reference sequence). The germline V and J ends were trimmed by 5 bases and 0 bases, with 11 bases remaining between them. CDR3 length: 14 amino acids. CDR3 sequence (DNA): TGTGCCAGCAGGGGGCCTTTTATGAACACTGAAGCTTTCTTT. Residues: CASRGPFMNTEAFF.

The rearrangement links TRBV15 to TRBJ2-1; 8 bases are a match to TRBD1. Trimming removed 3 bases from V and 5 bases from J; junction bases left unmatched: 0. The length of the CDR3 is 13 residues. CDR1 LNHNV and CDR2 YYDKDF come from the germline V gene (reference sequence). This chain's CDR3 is CATSRDRDNEQFF. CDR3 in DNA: TGTGCCACCAGCAGGGACAGGGACAATGAGCAGTTCTTC.

In DNA, the CDR3 is TGTGCCAGCAGCTCGACCCGACAGGGGAAGGGGACAGATACGCAGTATTTT. Its translation is CASSSTRQGKGTDTQYF. The rearrangement uses TRBV13 and TRBJ2-3; TRBD1 matches 8 bases. The CDR3 sequence is 17 residues long. Unmatched junction bases numbered 12, after V lost 4 bases and J lost 3 bases. CDR1 PRHDT and CDR2 FYEKMQ come from the germline V gene (reference sequence). The variable domain in full, with the rest retrieved from reference TRBV13 and TRBJ2-3, is AAGVIQSPRHLIKEKRETATLKCYPIPRHDTVYWYQQGPGQDPQFLISFYEKMQSDKGSIPDRFSAQQFSDYHSELNMSSLELGDSALYFCASSSTRQGKGTDTQYFGPGTRLTVL.

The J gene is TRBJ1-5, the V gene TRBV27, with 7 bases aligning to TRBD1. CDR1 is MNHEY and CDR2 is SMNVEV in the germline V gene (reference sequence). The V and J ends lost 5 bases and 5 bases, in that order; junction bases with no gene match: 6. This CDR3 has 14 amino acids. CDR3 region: CASSKTGTDQPQHF. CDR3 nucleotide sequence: TGTGCCAGCAGTAAGACAGGGACCGATCAGCCCCAGCATTTT.

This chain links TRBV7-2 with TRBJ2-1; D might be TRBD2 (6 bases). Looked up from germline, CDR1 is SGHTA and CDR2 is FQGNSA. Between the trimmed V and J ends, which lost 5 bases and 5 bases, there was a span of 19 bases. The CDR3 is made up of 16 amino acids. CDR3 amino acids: CASSINIRAGHNEQFF. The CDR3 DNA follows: TGTGCCAGCAGCATTAATATAAGAGCGGGTCACAATGAGCAGTTCTTC.

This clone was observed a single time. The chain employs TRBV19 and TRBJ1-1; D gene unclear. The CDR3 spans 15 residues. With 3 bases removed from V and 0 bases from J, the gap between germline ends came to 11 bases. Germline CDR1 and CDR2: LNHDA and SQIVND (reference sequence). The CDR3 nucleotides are TGTGCCAGTAGTATCGGGGTTCTTATGAACACTGAAGCTTTCTTT. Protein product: CASSIGVLMNTEAFF.

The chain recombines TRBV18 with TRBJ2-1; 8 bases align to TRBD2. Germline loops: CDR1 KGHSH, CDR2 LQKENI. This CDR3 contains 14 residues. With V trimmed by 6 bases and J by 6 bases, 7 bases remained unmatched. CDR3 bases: TGTGCCAGCTCCTACCCGGGAGGGGGCAATGAGCAGTTCTTC. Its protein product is CASSYPGGGNEQFF.

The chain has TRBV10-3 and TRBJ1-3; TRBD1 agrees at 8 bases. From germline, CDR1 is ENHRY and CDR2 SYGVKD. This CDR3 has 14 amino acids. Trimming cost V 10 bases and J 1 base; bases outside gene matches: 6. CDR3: CASQGQGSGNTIYF. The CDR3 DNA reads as TGTGCCAGCCAAGGACAGGGATCTGGAAACACCATATATTTT.

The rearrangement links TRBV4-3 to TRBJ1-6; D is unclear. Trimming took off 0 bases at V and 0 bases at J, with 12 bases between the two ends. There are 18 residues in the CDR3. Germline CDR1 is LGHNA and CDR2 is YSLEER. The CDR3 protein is CASSQDLTGSSYNSPLHF. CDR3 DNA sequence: TGCGCCAGCAGCCAAGATTTAACGGGTTCCTCCTATAATTCACCCCTCCACTTT.

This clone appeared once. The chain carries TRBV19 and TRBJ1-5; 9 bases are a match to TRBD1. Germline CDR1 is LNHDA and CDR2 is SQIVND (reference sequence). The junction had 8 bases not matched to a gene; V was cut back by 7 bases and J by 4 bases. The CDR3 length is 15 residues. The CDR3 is CASTNRDRANQPQHF. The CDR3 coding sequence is TGTGCCAGTACCAACCGGGACAGGGCAAATCAGCCCCAGCATTTT.